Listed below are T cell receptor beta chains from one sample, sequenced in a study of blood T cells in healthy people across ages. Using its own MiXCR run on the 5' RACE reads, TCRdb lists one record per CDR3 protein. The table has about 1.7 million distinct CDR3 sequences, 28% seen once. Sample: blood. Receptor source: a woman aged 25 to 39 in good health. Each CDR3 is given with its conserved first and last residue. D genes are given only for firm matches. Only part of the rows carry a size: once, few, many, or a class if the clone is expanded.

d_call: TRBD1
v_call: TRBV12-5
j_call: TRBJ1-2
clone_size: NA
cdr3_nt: TGTGCTAGTGGTTTGTCTCGGACAGGGGGCGACTATGGCTACACCTTC
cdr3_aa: CASGLSRTGGDYGYTF

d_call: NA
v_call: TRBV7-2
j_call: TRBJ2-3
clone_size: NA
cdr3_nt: TGTGCCAGCAGTGCCCTGGGGGGCCCGAGCACAGATACGCAGTATTTT
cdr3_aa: CASSALGGPSTDTQYF

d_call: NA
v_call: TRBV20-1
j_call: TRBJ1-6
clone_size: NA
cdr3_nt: TGCAGTGCTAGAGATCTGGGACGGGTTAATTCACCCCTCCACTTT
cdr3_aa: CSARDLGRVNSPLHF

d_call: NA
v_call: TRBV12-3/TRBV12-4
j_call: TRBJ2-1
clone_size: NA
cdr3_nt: TGTGCCAGCAGGGGGAACAGCGAGACCCAGTTCTTC
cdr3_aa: CASRGNSETQFF

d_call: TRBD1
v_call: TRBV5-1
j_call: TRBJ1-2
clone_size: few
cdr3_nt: TGCGCCAGCAGCTCCCCCGGGACAGATGGCTACACCTTC
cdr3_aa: CASSSPGTDGYTF

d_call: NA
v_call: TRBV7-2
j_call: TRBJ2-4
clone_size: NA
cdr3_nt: TGTGCCAGCAGCTTAGGCGTTTACCTAGAGCAGTACTTC
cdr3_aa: CASSLGVYLEQYF

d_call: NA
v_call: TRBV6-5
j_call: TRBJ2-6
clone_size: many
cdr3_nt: TGTGCCAGCAGTTACTCGGGCTCTGGGGCCAACGTCCTGACTTTC
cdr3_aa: CASSYSGSGANVLTF

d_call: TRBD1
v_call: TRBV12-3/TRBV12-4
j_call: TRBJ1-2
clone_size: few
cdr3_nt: TGTGCCAGCACCAAAACCGGGACAGGGGTTGGCTACACCTTC
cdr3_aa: CASTKTGTGVGYTF

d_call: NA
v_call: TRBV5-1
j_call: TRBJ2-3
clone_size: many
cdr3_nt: TGCGCCAGCAGCTTGGCCGTCCGGGGGAGCACAGATACGCAGTATTTT
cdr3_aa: CASSLAVRGSTDTQYF

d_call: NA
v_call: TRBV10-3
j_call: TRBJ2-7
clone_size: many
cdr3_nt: TGTGCCATTTCTACGGACTACGAGCAGTACTTC
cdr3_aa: CAISTDYEQYF

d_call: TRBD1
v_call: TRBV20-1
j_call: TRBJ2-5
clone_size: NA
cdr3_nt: TGCAGTGCTGCCGGGACAGGCTCCCAAGAGACCCAGTACTTC
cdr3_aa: CSAAGTGSQETQYF

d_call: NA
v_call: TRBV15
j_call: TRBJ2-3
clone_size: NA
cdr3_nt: TGTGCCACCAGCATAGAACGTGAGAGGAGCACAGATACGCAGTATTTT
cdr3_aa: CATSIERERSTDTQYF

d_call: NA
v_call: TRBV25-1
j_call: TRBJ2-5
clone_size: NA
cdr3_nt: TGTGCCAGCAGTGAATCTGGTCTCGAAGAGACCCAGTACTTC
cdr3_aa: CASSESGLEETQYF

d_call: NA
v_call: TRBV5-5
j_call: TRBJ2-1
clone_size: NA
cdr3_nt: TGTGCCAGCAGCTTGAGCCCGGCAGGGGCAGATTACAATGAGCAGTTCTTC
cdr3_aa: CASSLSPAGADYNEQFF

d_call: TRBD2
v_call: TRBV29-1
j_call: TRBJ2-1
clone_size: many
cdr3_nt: TGCAGCGTTATAGGGACTAGCCCACCATACAATGAGCAGTTCTTC
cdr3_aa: CSVIGTSPPYNEQFF

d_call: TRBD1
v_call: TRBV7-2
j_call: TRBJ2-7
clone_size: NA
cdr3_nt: TGTGCCAGCAGCTCTTCTCCGACAGGGGGGCGCTACGAGCAGTACTTC
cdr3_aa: CASSSSPTGGRYEQYF

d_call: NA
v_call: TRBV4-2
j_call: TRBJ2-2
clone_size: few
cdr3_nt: TGTGCCAGCAGCCAGTTACTATCCACCGAGGAGCTGTTTTTT
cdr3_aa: CASSQLLSTEELFF

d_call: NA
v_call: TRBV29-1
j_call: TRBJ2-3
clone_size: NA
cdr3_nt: TGCAGCGTTGAAGACCGCGGAGTATTCGATACGCAGTATTTT
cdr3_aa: CSVEDRGVFDTQYF

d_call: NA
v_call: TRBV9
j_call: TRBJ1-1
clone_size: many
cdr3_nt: TGTGCCAGCAGCAAACGGGCGAACACTGAAGCTTTCTTT
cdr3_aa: CASSKRANTEAFF

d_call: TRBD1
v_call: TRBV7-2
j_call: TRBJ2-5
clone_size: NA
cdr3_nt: TGTGCCAGCAGCCAAGCCGGGACAGCTCGTCAAGAGACCCAGTACTTC
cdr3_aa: CASSQAGTARQETQYF

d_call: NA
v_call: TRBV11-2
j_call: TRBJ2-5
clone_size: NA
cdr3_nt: TGTGCCAGCAGCTGGCACGGACGCCTAAAAGCAGAGACCCAGTACTTC
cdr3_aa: CASSWHGRLKAETQYF

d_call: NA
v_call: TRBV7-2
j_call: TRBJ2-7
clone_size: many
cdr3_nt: TGTGCCAGCAGCTTAGGGTACAGCTCCTACGAGCAGTACTTC
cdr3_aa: CASSLGYSSYEQYF

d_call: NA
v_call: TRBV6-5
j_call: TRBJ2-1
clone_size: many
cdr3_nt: TGTGCCAGCAGTTACTCAAGCGGACCCCAGTTCTTC
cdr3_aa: CASSYSSGPQFF

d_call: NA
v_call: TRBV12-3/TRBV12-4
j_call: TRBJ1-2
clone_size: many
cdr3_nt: TGTGCCAGCAGTTCGGGCGCCGGTGGCTACACCTTC
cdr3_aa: CASSSGAGGYTF

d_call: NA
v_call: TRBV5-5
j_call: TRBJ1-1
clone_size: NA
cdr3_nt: TGTGCCAGCAGCGATAGGGACCCACGGAACACTGAAGCTTTCTTT
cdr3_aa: CASSDRDPRNTEAFF

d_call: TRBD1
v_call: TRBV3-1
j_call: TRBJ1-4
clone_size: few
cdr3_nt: TGTGCCAGCAGCCAAGGACAGGGGGATCGGGGTGAAAAACTGTTTTTT
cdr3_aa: CASSQGQGDRGEKLFF

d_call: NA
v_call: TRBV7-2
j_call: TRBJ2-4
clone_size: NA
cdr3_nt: TGTGCCGGCAGCTTAGCACAGGAAGTAAACATTCAGTACTTC
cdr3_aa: CAGSLAQEVNIQYF

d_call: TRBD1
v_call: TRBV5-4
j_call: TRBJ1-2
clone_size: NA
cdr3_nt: TGTGCCAGCAGTCGTTCCACCGGGACAGGAAATGGCTACACCTTC
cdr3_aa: CASSRSTGTGNGYTF

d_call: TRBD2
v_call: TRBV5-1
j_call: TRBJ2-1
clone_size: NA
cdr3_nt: TGCGCCAGCAGCTTGGGGGAGCGGGGGGGCTGGTCCTACAATGAGCAGTTCTTC
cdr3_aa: CASSLGERGGWSYNEQFF

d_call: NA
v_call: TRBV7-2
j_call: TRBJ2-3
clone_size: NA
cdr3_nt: TGTGCCAGCAGCCACCTTGGCGGCTCTAGCACAGATACGCAGTATTTT
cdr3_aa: CASSHLGGSSTDTQYF